The 10 T cell receptor beta chains below were found in one sample sequenced in a study of blood T cells in healthy people across ages. Primed by a sample-barcoded 5' primer and a J-beta primer mix, a second PCR proceeded for about 7 to 11 cycles. Each CDR3 protein is one row after TCRdb ran MiXCR on the 5' RACE reads. The top ten clones hold approximately 22% of a sample with 1.5 million to 2 million distinct CDR3 sequences, about two fifths of them seen once. Sequenced input: blood. These receptors originate from a human donor in good health.

This chain joins TRBV5-1 and TRBJ2-7; 12 nucleotides line up with TRBD1. Germline CDR1 is SGHRS and CDR2 is YFSETQ. The CDR3 runs to 15 residues. J gave up 6 bases and V 2 bases, and 6 bases lay outside the gene matches. Written as DNA, the CDR3 is TGCGCCAGCAGCTTTCGGGACAGGGGGCGAGTCGAGCAGTACTTC. The encoded protein is CASSFRDRGRVEQYF. Full variable domain (outside the CDR3, taken from reference TRBV5-1 and TRBJ2-7): KAGVTQTPRYLIKTRGQQVTLSCSPISGHRSVSWYQQTPGQGLQFLFEYFSETQRNKGNFPGRFSGRQFSNSRSEMNVSTLELGDSALYLCASSFRDRGRVEQYFGPGTRLTVT.

Only a few counts were recorded for this clonotype. This rearrangement joins TRBV5-1 to TRBJ1-1, with TRBD1 identical over 7 bases. CDR1 is SGHRS, CDR2 YFSETQ, per germline. CDR3 length: 17 amino acids. The V and J ends lost 4 bases and 0 bases, in that order; junction bases with no gene match: 12. For the CDR3, the DNA is TGCGCCAGCAGCCTCGAGGGTGACAGGGAGATGAACACTGAAGCTTTCTTT. Translation: CASSLEGDREMNTEAFF. Full variable domain (remainder filled in from reference TRBV5-1 and TRBJ1-1): KAGVTQTPRYLIKTRGQQVTLSCSPISGHRSVSWYQQTPGQGLQFLFEYFSETQRNKGNFPGRFSGRQFSNSRSEMNVSTLELGDSALYLCASSLEGDREMNTEAFFGQGTRLTVV.

There are a few counts of this clonotype. J is TRBJ1-4 and V is TRBV28, with D hard to call. CDR3 length: 16 amino acids. Germline lookup yields CDR1 MDHEN and CDR2 SYDVKM. V was cut by 6 bases and J by 5 bases, with 19 bases left in between. CDR3 loop: CASREAPRAFNEKLFF. The CDR3 region has the DNA TGTGCCAGCAGGGAAGCTCCGAGGGCCTTCAATGAAAAACTGTTTTTT. The entire variable domain, with the rest obtained from reference TRBV28 and TRBJ1-4, is as follows: DVKVTQSSRYLVKRTGEKVFLECVQDMDHENMFWYRQDPGLGLRLIYFSYDVKMKEKGDIPEGYSVSREKKERFSLILESASTNQTSMYLCASREAPRAFNEKLFFGSGTQLSVL.

On this clonotype itself: At one end the junction does not follow the germline gene, possibly because of a read error. The chain employs TRBV6-6 and TRBJ2-7, with no clear D. The CDR3 is 17 amino acids. Germline CDR1 MNHNY, CDR2 SVGAGI (reference sequence). CDR3 sequence reads: CASSYSGSQLSSYGQYF. In DNA form, the CDR3 reads TGTGCCAGCAGTTACTCCGGAAGTCAGTTAAGCTCCTACGGGCAGTACTTC.

This clonotype was recorded at least ten times. V and J are TRBV29-1 and TRBJ2-3; D is ambiguous. The CDR3 is 13 amino acids. Germline V gene data show CDR1 as SQVTM and CDR2 as ANQGSEA. V dropped 2 bases and J dropped 4 bases, with 10 bases sitting between them. The CDR3 loop is CSVEIHPPDTQYF. In nucleotides, the CDR3 is TGCAGCGTTGAAATTCATCCCCCAGATACGCAGTATTTT.

This clonotype has just a few counts. This chain uses TRBV7-3 with TRBJ2-1; 15 nucleotides align to TRBD2. The CDR3 extends over 17 amino acids. The V and J ends lost 5 bases and 4 bases, in that order; junction bases with no gene match: 6. Germline V gene lookup returns CDR1 SGHTA and CDR2 FQGTGA. CDR3 loop: CASSPGTSGGPYNEQFF. The CDR3, as DNA: TGTGCCAGCAGCCCCGGGACTAGCGGGGGGCCGTACAATGAGCAGTTCTTC.

The CDR3 nucleotides are TGCGCCAGCAGCCAAGGGACAGACAGCTATGGCTACACCTTC. Protein sequence: CASSQGTDSYGYTF. The rearrangement links TRBV4-3 to TRBJ1-2; perhaps TRBD1 as D (6 bases). The V end was cut by 1 base, the J end by 4 bases, with 10 bases between. This CDR3 has 14 residues. Germline V lookup: CDR1 LGHNA, CDR2 YSLEER.

J is TRBJ2-1 and V is TRBV20-1; D perhaps matches TRBD1 (5 bases). This CDR3 has 15 residues. Germline assignment: CDR1 DFQATT and CDR2 SNEGSKA (reference sequence). V lost 3 bases, J lost 4 bases, and 16 bases lay in between. CDR3 bases: TGCAGTGCTAGTAGGGGCCCGTGGGGATACAATGAGCAGTTCTTC. Translation: CSASRGPWGYNEQFF.

The rearrangement joins TRBV30 to TRBJ2-2; 9 bases fit TRBD1. There are 15 residues in the CDR3. Per germline, CDR1 GTSNPN and CDR2 SVGIG (reference sequence). The V segment lost 8 bases and the J segment 6 bases; nucleotides outside the gene matches: 13. The CDR3 sequence is CARLGQGGYSGELFF. The DNA for the CDR3 is TGTGCCCGGTTGGGACAGGGCGGGTATTCCGGGGAGCTGTTTTTT.

J is TRBJ2-1 and V is TRBV29-1, with 7 positions matching TRBD1. Germline V gene data show CDR1 as SQVTM and CDR2 as ANQGSEA. V was pared by 5 bases and J by 3 bases, with 10 bases of the junction left unmatched. This CDR3 has 15 residues. The CDR3 bases are TGCAGCGTTATTAAAGGACAGGTGTTCTACAATGAGCAGTTCTTC. It is translated as CSVIKGQVFYNEQFF.